This is a list of T cell receptor beta chains from one sample in a study of blood T cell repertoires in COVID-19. Sequencing used immunoSEQ multiplex PCR; TCRdb keeps in-frame clones, though not all of them. This sample carries around 230,000 clones, about nine tenths of them seen once, and the ten largest clones take roughly 12%. Specimen: peripheral blood. These receptors originate from a man over 45 with COVID-19, enrolled during active disease. The conserved cysteine and the conserved F or W are not part of the CDR3 here. Each record gives: D gene, V gene, J gene, CDR3 protein. A D gene is named only where the DNA matches it firmly.

D: .
V: TRBV15
J: TRBJ2-7
CDR3: ATRFLIGESYEQY

D: TRBD2
V: TRBV30
J: TRBJ2-7
CDR3: AAEVASGSYEQY

D: .
V: TRBV19
J: TRBJ2-3
CDR3: ASSMASAYTDTQY

D: TRBD1
V: TRBV6-2/TRBV6-3
J: TRBJ1-1
CDR3: ASSPGQGNTEAF

D: TRBD2
V: TRBV7-3
J: TRBJ2-7
CDR3: ASSFGTSGTYEQY

D: .
V: TRBV24-1
J: TRBJ1-6
CDR3: ATSATRTFNNSPLH

D: TRBD1
V: TRBV18
J: TRBJ2-7
CDR3: ASSPSRTGRYEQY

D: TRBD1
V: TRBV4-3
J: TRBJ1-1
CDR3: ASSQVSGRGEAF

D: .
V: TRBV14
J: TRBJ2-5
CDR3: ASSAKRETQY

D: TRBD1
V: TRBV15
J: TRBJ1-5
CDR3: ATSKYRDRPTPEH

D: TRBD1
V: TRBV6-1
J: TRBJ1-4
CDR3: ASSEAYRGLSEKLF

D: .
V: TRBV11-2
J: TRBJ2-1
CDR3: ASSLTGDSYNEQF

D: TRBD1
V: TRBV7-6
J: TRBJ2-2
CDR3: ASSTNRGLNTGELF

D: .
V: TRBV18
J: TRBJ2-2
CDR3: ASSPTLKGQKNTGELF

D: TRBD2
V: TRBV19
J: TRBJ2-1
CDR3: ASHGLAGGSSYNEQF

D: TRBD1
V: TRBV24-1
J: TRBJ2-7
CDR3: ATSDPTGGGYEQY

D: .
V: TRBV5-1
J: TRBJ2-5
CDR3: ASQGGGETQY

D: TRBD2
V: TRBV11-2
J: TRBJ2-1
CDR3: ASSNPGLAGYNEQF

D: TRBD2
V: TRBV2
J: TRBJ2-6
CDR3: ASSDPSGSSGANVLT

D: TRBD1
V: TRBV29-1
J: TRBJ1-1
CDR3: SVIQGNMNTEAF

D: .
V: TRBV18
J: TRBJ2-7
CDR3: ASSPPAGATSYEQY

D: .
V: TRBV6-6
J: TRBJ1-3
CDR3: ASSYPLSGNTIY

D: TRBD1
V: TRBV5-5
J: TRBJ2-7
CDR3: ASSLQGATYEQY

D: TRBD1
V: TRBV2
J: TRBJ1-4
CDR3: ASRDRANEKLF

D: .
V: TRBV19
J: TRBJ2-5
CDR3: ASSITTVQETQY

D: TRBD1
V: TRBV10-2
J: TRBJ1-2
CDR3: ASTGRQGALYGYT

D: .
V: TRBV5-1
J: TRBJ1-3
CDR3: ASSADISGNTIY

D: TRBD2
V: TRBV2
J: TRBJ2-7
CDR3: ASSEGPPGRSYEQY

D: .
V: TRBV27
J: TRBJ1-4
CDR3: ASSFGEKLF

D: TRBD1
V: TRBV5-1
J: TRBJ2-5
CDR3: ASSLRQGQTQY

D: .
V: TRBV6-4
J: TRBJ2-2
CDR3: ASKTGRNTGELF

D: TRBD1
V: TRBV7-3
J: TRBJ2-1
CDR3: ASSLSRDRALNEQF

D: .
V: TRBV19
J: TRBJ2-5
CDR3: ASSIRAKGETQY

D: .
V: TRBV6-2/TRBV6-3
J: TRBJ2-3
CDR3: ASSYGQPPLTQY

D: .
V: TRBV29-1
J: TRBJ2-1
CDR3: SVEFRSSRLVYNEQF

D: .
V: TRBV5-1
J: TRBJ1-1
CDR3: ASTLWTDTEAF

D: .
V: TRBV30
J: TRBJ2-5
CDR3: AWMTFQETQY

D: .
V: TRBV7-8
J: TRBJ2-7
CDR3: ASSSTGNYEQY

D: .
V: TRBV24-1
J: TRBJ1-1
CDR3: ATSGAGGANTEAF

D: TRBD1
V: TRBV5-6
J: TRBJ1-3
CDR3: ASSFPGTGYSGNTIY

D: TRBD1
V: TRBV19
J: TRBJ2-7
CDR3: ASSTFGQGARDEQY

D: TRBD1
V: TRBV2
J: TRBJ2-5
CDR3: ASRSGTGETQY

D: TRBD2
V: TRBV11-3
J: TRBJ2-1
CDR3: ASSLRTGLAGEEF

D: TRBD1
V: TRBV5-6
J: TRBJ2-4
CDR3: ASSLGQGALGIQY

D: TRBD1
V: TRBV6-5
J: TRBJ2-3
CDR3: ASDRERGTDTQY

D: .
V: TRBV5-1
J: TRBJ1-5
CDR3: ASSLVTPYYQPQH

D: .
V: TRBV7-8
J: TRBJ1-5
CDR3: ASSLAGAGQPQH

D: TRBD1
V: TRBV30
J: TRBJ2-7
CDR3: AWSVLVRQGSEYEQY

D: TRBD1
V: TRBV2
J: TRBJ1-1
CDR3: ASRGDRAEAF

D: TRBD2
V: TRBV9
J: TRBJ2-3
CDR3: ASSVAPTGLASSDTQY

D: .
V: TRBV6-5
J: TRBJ1-2
CDR3: ASSYVPANYGYT

D: .
V: TRBV6-5
J: TRBJ2-7
CDR3: ASSMGAYEQY

D: TRBD1
V: TRBV11-2
J: TRBJ2-7
CDR3: ASSSQGGFDEQY

D: .
V: TRBV29-1
J: TRBJ2-2
CDR3: SVGSGDGELF

D: TRBD1
V: TRBV6-5
J: TRBJ1-4
CDR3: ASSRTGEREKLF

D: TRBD1
V: TRBV2
J: TRBJ2-3
CDR3: ASGRDRGRTDTQY

D: .
V: TRBV5-1
J: TRBJ1-2
CDR3: ASSPGQTANYGYT

D: TRBD2
V: TRBV30
J: TRBJ2-1
CDR3: AWSVTSGPYNEQF

D: TRBD2
V: TRBV6-6
J: TRBJ2-7
CDR3: ASRTLAVYEQY

D: .
V: TRBV19
J: TRBJ1-4
CDR3: ASSFGTATNEKLF